This entry lists 15 T cell receptor beta chains sequenced from one sample in a study of cytomegalovirus exposure and HLA in healthy donors. Primers: 60 Vbeta forward and 13 Jbeta reverse. Data came from immunoSEQ multiplex PCR; TCRdb stores just in-frame clones and leaves some out. This table holds some 110,000 clones, roughly 70% found once. Sample: PBMCs. Every receptor here comes from a woman aged 25 to 45 in good health and CMV-seronegative.

The chain is built from TRBV28 and TRBJ2-7; perhaps TRBD2 as D (5 bases). The germline V gene encodes CDR1 MDHEN and CDR2 SYDVKM. The V end lost 6 bases, the J end lost 5 bases, and 11 bases lay between the germline ends. This CDR3 has 12 amino acids. In DNA form, the CDR3 reads TGTGCCAGCAGCCCGACTAAGAACGAGCAGTACTTC. It translates to CASSPTKNEQYF.

This chain uses TRBV19 with TRBJ1-2; TRBD1 agrees at 9 bases. CDR3 length: 16 residues. Germline V gene sequence: CDR1 LNHDA, CDR2 SQIVND (reference sequence). V trimming: 3 bases; J trimming: 3 bases; junction bases outside the gene matches: 8. This CDR3 reads CASSIVGTGPDYGYTF. The CDR3 nucleotides are TGTGCCAGTAGTATCGTGGGGACAGGGCCTGACTATGGCTACACCTTC.

The gene calls are TRBV5-1 and TRBJ2-5; 9 bases align to TRBD2. The J call may be wrong; the DNA end is better matched by TRBJ2-7. Germline V gives CDR1 SGHRS, CDR2 YFSETQ. CDR3 length: 17 amino acids. The CDR3 loop reads CASSLALAGGSSYEQYF. The DNA of the CDR3 is TGCGCCAGCAGCTTGGCACTAGCGGGTGGGTCTTCCTACGAGCAGTACTTC.

This clone was observed once. The chain carries TRBV7-9 and TRBJ1-1, with D perhaps matching TRBD1 (5 bases). Germline loops: CDR1 SEHNR, CDR2 FQNEAQ (reference sequence). Trimming took off 4 bases at V and 5 bases at J, with 14 bases between the two ends. The CDR3 is 14 amino acids. CDR3 residues: CASSSQGGATEAFF. CDR3 in DNA: TGTGCCAGCAGCTCCCAGGGAGGGGCAACTGAAGCTTTCTTT.

The chain's CDR3 is CSAPAGLGTEAFF. CDR3 sequence (DNA): TGCAGCGCCCCGGCAGGGTTGGGCACTGAAGCTTTCTTT. The gene calls are TRBV29-1 and TRBJ1-1; D perhaps matches TRBD1 (5 bases). The V gene lost 7 bases and the J gene lost 4 bases, with 16 bases spanning the gap. The CDR3 length is 13 residues. Germline V lookup: CDR1 SQVTM, CDR2 ANQGSEA.

The chain uses TRBV30 and TRBJ2-3, with 7 bases identical to TRBD1. The germline gives CDR1 GTSNPN, CDR2 SVGIG (reference sequence). J was trimmed by 5 bases and V by 8 bases; bases with no gene match: 7. The CDR3 contains 12 residues. The CDR3 nucleotides are TGTGCCCGACAGGGCTTAGGAGATACGCAGTATTTT. It translates to CARQGLGDTQYF.

This sequence joins TRBV4-2 and TRBJ1-2, with 8 bases aligning to TRBD1. Germline CDR1 reads LGHNA; CDR2 reads YNFKEQ. The CDR3 is 15 amino acids. The ends lost 8 bases at V and 0 bases at J; junction bases unmatched: 8. As DNA, the CDR3 is TGTGCCAGCCTCCGTGAGACAGGGGCTAACTATGGCTACACCTTC. Translation: CASLRETGANYGYTF.

This clone was counted once. The V and J genes are TRBV30 and TRBJ1-1, with D possibly being TRBD1 (5 bases). The CDR3 extends over 11 amino acids. Looked up from germline, CDR1 is GTSNPN and CDR2 is SVGIG (reference sequence). Trimming left V 5 bases short and J 7 bases short, with 11 bases between. CDR3 in DNA: TGTGCCTGGGCATCGGGACTTGAAGCTTTCTTT. As protein: CAWASGLEAFF.

This clone was counted once. The chain joins TRBV29-1 to TRBJ2-5; 10 bases align to TRBD2. The germline gives CDR1 SQVTM, CDR2 ANQGSEA. The length of the CDR3 is 14 residues. Trimming took 5 bases from V and 4 from J; bases not matched to a gene: 7. The DNA for the CDR3 is TGCAGCGTTCTCCCAGCGGGGGGGATAGAGACCCAGTACTTC. This sequence encodes CSVLPAGGIETQYF. Variable domain in full (rest from reference TRBV29-1 and TRBJ2-5): SAVISQKPSRDICQRGTSLTIQCQVDSQVTMMFWYRQQPGQSLTLIATANQGSEATYESGFVIDKFPISRPNLTFSTLTVSNMSPEDSSIYLCSVLPAGGIETQYFGPGTRLLVL.

The sample holds one count of this clone. The chain joins TRBV5-1 to TRBJ1-5; TRBD1 matches 8 bases. The CDR3 spans 14 residues. Trimming took 4 bases from V and 7 from J; bases not matched to a gene: 7. Germline CDR1 is SGHRS and CDR2 is YFSETQ. The DNA for the CDR3 is TGCGCCAGCAGCCTCGGACAGGGTGAACAGCCCCAGCATTTT. This gives the protein CASSLGQGEQPQHF.

This chain links TRBV5-4 with TRBJ2-6; D is possibly TRBD1 (5 bases). CDR1 and CDR2 from the germline V gene are SGHNT and YYREEE (reference sequence). V was pared by 0 bases and J by 0 bases, with 13 bases between. CDR3 length: 18 amino acids. DNA for the CDR3: TGTGCCAGCAGCTTGGTTAGGACAACCGGCTCTGGGGCCAACGTCCTGACTTTC. This sequence encodes CASSLVRTTGSGANVLTF.

The chain carries TRBV5-6 and TRBJ1-1; D perhaps matches TRBD1 (5 bases). V dropped 2 bases and J dropped 2 bases, with 16 bases sitting between them. Germline V gene data show CDR1 as SGHDT and CDR2 as YYEEEE. The length of the CDR3 is 16 residues. The CDR3 protein is CASSFTGGGANTEAFF. The CDR3 DNA sequence: TGTGCCAGCAGCTTTACAGGTGGCGGGGCCAACACTGAAGCTTTCTTT.

The chain has TRBV6-6 and TRBJ2-7; 9 bases map to TRBD1. Germline V lookup: CDR1 MNHNY, CDR2 SVGAGI (reference sequence). The CDR3 spans 15 residues. V was pared by 0 bases and J by 3 bases, with 3 bases of the junction left unmatched. This CDR3 reads CASSYSGQGIYEQYF. The CDR3 DNA is TGTGCCAGCAGTTACTCCGGACAGGGGATCTACGAGCAGTACTTC.

This clone occurred a few times. The chain uses TRBV5-6 and TRBJ1-3; no firm D call. Germline assignment: CDR1 SGHDT and CDR2 YYEEEE. CDR3 size: 17 residues. V was shortened by 0 bases and J by 2 bases, with 15 bases between the two germline ends. DNA of the CDR3: TGTGCCAGCAGCTTGGCGGGTTTTTCGGCAGCTGGAAACACCATATATTTT. Amino acid sequence: CASSLAGFSAAGNTIYF.

In its sample, this clone was seen once. This rearrangement joins TRBV15 to TRBJ1-3; TRBD1 matches 7 bases. V lost 0 bases to trimming and J lost 4 bases; unmatched junction nucleotides: 9. The CDR3 covers 17 residues. The V gene's germline CDR1 is LNHNV and CDR2 YYDKDF (reference sequence). CDR3 loop: CATSRDSTGASGNTIYF. CDR3 nucleotides: TGTGCCACCAGCAGAGATTCTACAGGGGCGTCAGGAAACACCATATATTTT. The whole variable domain, filled in from reference TRBV15 and TRBJ1-3, reads DAMVIQNPRYQVTQFGKPVTLSCSQTLNHNVMYWYQQKSSQAPKLLFHYYDKDFNNEADTPDNFQSRRPNTSFCFLDIRSPGLGDTAMYLCATSRDSTGASGNTIYFGEGSWLTVV.